This T cell receptor beta chain was captured by sequencing in a study of blood T cell repertoires in COVID-19. The trim removed 8 bases at V and 2 bases at J, leaving 6 bases unmatched. Looked up from germline, CDR1 is SNHLY and CDR2 is FYNNEI. This CDR3 comprises 13 residues. The protocol was immunoSEQ multiplex PCR, while the TCRdb copy is restricted to in-frame clones and leaves out a portion. Among around 300,000 clones listed, 88% were seen once. Enrollees, about 18 to 90 years old, lived in 24 US areas. Grouping used clinical history reported by participants in a survey and questionnaire. Before being deemed recovered, Cohort 3 donors had two negative PCRs, clearance, or symptom resolution.

Sequences were obtained from PBMCs or T cells enriched from blood (not recorded which). The chain has TRBV2 and TRBJ2-7, with 7 bases aligning to TRBD1. The sequence was collected from a man aged 30 to 39 who had recovered from COVID-19. CDR3 nucleotide sequence: TGTGCCAGCCAGGGGGACAGAGCCTACGAGCAGTACTTC. It translates to CASQGDRAYEQYF.